This TCR beta chain appears in the sequencing data of a study of T cells in Graves' hyperthyroidism and ophthalmopathy. This clonotype was observed at least ten times. CDR3 size: 11 residues. Germline V gene sequence: CDR1 LNHDA, CDR2 SQIVND (reference sequence). Trimming took 10 bases from V and 4 from J, leaving 10 bases between them. RNA transcripts served as the template for amplifying TCR beta CDR3 regions. Primed by the HTBI set, a first-round RT-PCR was run on the TCR CDR3. From the multiplex PCR reads, TCRdb called clonotypes with MiXCR, one entry per CDR3 protein. In the table there are 700,000 to 850,000 distinct CDR3 sequences, 30% to 40% of which are singletons.

The gene calls are TRBV19 and TRBJ1-2; D is unclear. The receptor's source is a middle-aged woman with Graves' hyperthyroidism. Sequences were obtained from blood. The CDR3 spells CATRERYGYTF. The CDR3 DNA sequence: TGTGCCACTCGGGAGCGCTATGGCTACACCTTC.